The source of this TCR beta chain is a study of blood T cell repertoires in COVID-19. Germline-derived CDR1 and CDR2 are KGHSH and LQKENI. The CDR3 runs to 15 residues. The V gene lost 2 bases and the J gene lost 0 bases, with 8 bases spanning the gap. Per the study methods: Reference gene primer amplification yielded estimated nucleated cell counts. Generated by immunoSEQ multiplex PCR, the TCRdb table keeps only in-frame clones and is missing some. The D gene and trimming were derived from the DNA, and the V and J assignments and clone size from that table. The profile shows 75,000 to 95,000 clones, about four fifths of them singletons.

This receptor was identified in a man between 60 and 75 years old with acute or convalescent COVID-19. Material for sequencing was peripheral blood. The chain joins TRBV18 to TRBJ2-1; D remains unclear. The CDR3 protein is CASSPLISSYNEQFF. The CDR3 coding sequence is TGTGCCAGCTCACCATTAATTAGCTCCTACAATGAGCAGTTCTTC. Based on the CDR3 plus reference TRBV18 and TRBJ2-1, the full variable domain is NAGVMQNPRHLVRRRGQEARLRCSPMKGHSHVYWYRQLPEEGLKFMVYLQKENIIDESGMPKERFSAEFPKEGPSILRIQQVVRGDSAAYFCASSPLISSYNEQFFGPGTRLTVL.